This is a list of T cell receptor beta chains from one sample in a study of Ad26.COV2.S vaccination and SARS-CoV-2 variants. This table comes from immunoSEQ multiplex PCR, and its TCRdb copy is limited to in-frame clones, with some not included. The data contain 250,000 to 300,000 clones, 87% of them seen just once; the ten biggest clones take up 3% to 4%. This specimen consisted of peripheral blood, obtained in a trial of Ad26.COV2.S vaccine versus placebo. These receptor sequences come from a person between 18 and 65 years old who received the Ad26.COV2.S COVID-19 vaccine or a placebo. Each CDR3 is given with its conserved first and last residue. A D gene is named only where the DNA matches it firmly. Expanded clones are given a class, and other clones once, few, many or no size at all.

d_call j_call clone_size v_call cdr3_nt cdr3_aa
- TRBJ2-1 - TRBV30 TGTGCCTGGAGTGTGGTTGCGAGAAATGAGCAGTTCTTC CAWSVVARNEQFF
- TRBJ1-5 - TRBV4-1 TGCGCCAGCAGCCAAGGGAATTTCAGGGGAAATCAGCCCCAGCATTTT CASSQGNFRGNQPQHF
- TRBJ2-7 once TRBV5-1 TGCGCCAGCAGCTCAGGACAAAACGAGCAGTACTTC CASSSGQNEQYF
TRBD1 TRBJ1-2 - TRBV7-9 TGTGCCAGCAGCACACGGATCCCACAGGGGGCGCGGGGCTACACCTTC CASSTRIPQGARGYTF
TRBD1 TRBJ1-5 - TRBV5-8 TGTGCCAGCAGTAGACAGGGTAATCAGCCCCAGCATTTT CASSRQGNQPQHF
- TRBJ1-2 - TRBV7-8 TGTGCCAGCAGCTTAGGAACAGGGTGGAATGGCTACACCTTC CASSLGTGWNGYTF
- TRBJ1-1 - TRBV7-6 TGTGCCAGCAGCTTAGTGGCCCAAAACCAGAACACTGAAGCTTTCTTT CASSLVAQNQNTEAFF
TRBD2 TRBJ2-1 few TRBV7-9 TGTGCCAGCAGCTACGGGACTAGCGGGAGTGAGCAGTTCTTC CASSYGTSGSEQFF
- TRBJ2-7 - TRBV7-2 TGTGCCAGCAGCTCGGGAGTTAGGCAGGAGCAGTACTTC CASSSGVRQEQYF
- TRBJ2-7 once TRBV7-2 TGTGCCAGCAGCTCGTATGGGCCTACATACGAGCAGTACTTC CASSSYGPTYEQYF
- TRBJ2-1 - TRBV5-1 TGCGCCAGCAGCTTGGGGACAGCAAACAATGAGCAGTTCTTC CASSLGTANNEQFF
- TRBJ2-7 - TRBV5-1 TGCGCCAGCAGCCTGAATTGGTGGGAGCAGTACTTC CASSLNWWEQYF
TRBD2 TRBJ2-7 - TRBV12-5 TGTGCTAGTGGGGGCCAAGGGGCTAGCGGGAGCGGTGAGCAGTACTTC CASGGQGASGSGEQYF
TRBD1 TRBJ1-2 few TRBV27 TGTGCCAGCAGTCCTGGGGACAGGGGTGACTATGGCTACACCTTC CASSPGDRGDYGYTF
TRBD1 TRBJ1-2 - TRBV5-1 TGCGCCAGCAGCTTGGCGACAGGGGAGACTTCTGGCTACACCTTC CASSLATGETSGYTF
- TRBJ2-7 - TRBV10-1 TGCGCCAGCAGCCGAGACAGGTCCTACGAGCAGTACTTC CASSRDRSYEQYF
- TRBJ2-2 - TRBV7-3 TGTGCCAGCAGCTTAGGAGCTACCGCGAACACCGGGGAGCTGTTTTTT CASSLGATANTGELFF
- TRBJ1-4 - TRBV28 TGTGCCAGCAGTTCTGGTGTAAATGAAAAACTGTTTTTT CASSSGVNEKLFF